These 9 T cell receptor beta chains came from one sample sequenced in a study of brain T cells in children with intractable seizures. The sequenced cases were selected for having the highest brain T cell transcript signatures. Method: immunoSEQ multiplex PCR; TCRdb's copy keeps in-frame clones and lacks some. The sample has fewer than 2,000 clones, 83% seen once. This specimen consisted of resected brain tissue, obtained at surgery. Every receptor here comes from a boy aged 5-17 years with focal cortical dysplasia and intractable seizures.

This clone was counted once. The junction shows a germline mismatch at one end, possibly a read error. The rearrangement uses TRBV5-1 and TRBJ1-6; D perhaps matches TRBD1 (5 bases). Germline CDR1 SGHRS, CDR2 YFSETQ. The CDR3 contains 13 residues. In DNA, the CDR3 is TGCGCCAGCAGTTTGGAGGGGAGCTCACCCCTCCACTTT. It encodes CASSLEGSSPLHF.

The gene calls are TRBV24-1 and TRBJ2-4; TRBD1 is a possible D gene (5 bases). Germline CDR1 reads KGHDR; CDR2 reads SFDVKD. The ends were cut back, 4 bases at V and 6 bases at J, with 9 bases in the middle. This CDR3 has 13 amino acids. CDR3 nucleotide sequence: TGTGCCACCAGTGAGCCTGACAGAAACATTCAGTACTTC. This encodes CATSEPDRNIQYF.

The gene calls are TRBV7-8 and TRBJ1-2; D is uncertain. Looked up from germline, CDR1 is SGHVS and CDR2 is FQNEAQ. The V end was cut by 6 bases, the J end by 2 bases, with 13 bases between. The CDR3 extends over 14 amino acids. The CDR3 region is CASRADMGNYGYTF. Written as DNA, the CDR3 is TGTGCCAGCAGAGCTGACATGGGGAACTATGGCTACACCTTC.

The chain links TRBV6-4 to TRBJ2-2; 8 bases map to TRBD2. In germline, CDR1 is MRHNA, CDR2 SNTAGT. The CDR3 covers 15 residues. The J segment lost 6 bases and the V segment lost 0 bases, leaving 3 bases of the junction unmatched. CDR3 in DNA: TGTGCCAGCAGTGACTCTACTAGCGGTGCCGGGGAGCTGTTTTTT. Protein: CASSDSTSGAGELFF.

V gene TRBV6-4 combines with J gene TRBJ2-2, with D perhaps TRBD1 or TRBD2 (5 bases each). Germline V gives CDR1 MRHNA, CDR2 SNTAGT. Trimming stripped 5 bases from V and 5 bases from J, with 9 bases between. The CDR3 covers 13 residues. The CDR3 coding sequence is TGTGCCAGCAGTACCGGGGCGACCGGGGAGCTGTTTTTT. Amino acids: CASSTGATGELFF.

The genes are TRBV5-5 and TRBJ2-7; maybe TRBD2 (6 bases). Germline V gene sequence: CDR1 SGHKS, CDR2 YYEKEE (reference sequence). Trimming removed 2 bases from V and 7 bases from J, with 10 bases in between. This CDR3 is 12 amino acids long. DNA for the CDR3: TGTGCCAGCAGCTTCTCCGGGACTGAGCAGTACGTC. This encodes CASSFSGTEQYV.

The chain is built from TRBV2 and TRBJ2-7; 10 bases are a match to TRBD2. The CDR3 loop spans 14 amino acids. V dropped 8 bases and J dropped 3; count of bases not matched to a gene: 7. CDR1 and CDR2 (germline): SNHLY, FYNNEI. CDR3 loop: CASRTSGDYYEQYF. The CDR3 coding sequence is TGTGCCAGCCGAACTAGCGGGGATTACTACGAGCAGTACTTC.

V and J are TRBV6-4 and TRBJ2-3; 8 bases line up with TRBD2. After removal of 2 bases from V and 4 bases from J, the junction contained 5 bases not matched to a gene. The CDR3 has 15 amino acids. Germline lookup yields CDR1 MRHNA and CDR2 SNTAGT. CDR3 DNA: TGTGCCAGCAGTGACGTCGGGGGGGGTCCAGATACGCAGTATTTT. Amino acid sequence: CASSDVGGGPDTQYF.

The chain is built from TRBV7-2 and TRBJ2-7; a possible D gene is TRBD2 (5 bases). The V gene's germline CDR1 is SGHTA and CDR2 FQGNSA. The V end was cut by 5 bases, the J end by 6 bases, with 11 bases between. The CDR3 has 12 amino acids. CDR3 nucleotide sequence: TGTGCCAGCAGCCCCGGCGGGTCCGAGCAGTACGTC. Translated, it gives CASSPGGSEQYV.